The 13 T cell receptor beta chains reported below all come from one sample, sequenced in a study of CXCR3-negative and CXCR3-positive naive CD8 T cells. It was by 5' RACE with UMI labels that the TRB cDNA libraries were prepared. No DNA is given; TCRdb re-called the 5' RACE reads and lists each CDR3 protein once. The specimen's table records 130,000 or so distinct CDR3 sequences. The sequenced sample consisted of naive CXCR3- CD8+ T cells from blood. Subset defined: CD45RO-CCR7+CD27+CD95- naive CD8+ T cells lacking CXCR3 (TNR3-). These receptors all come from a human donor in good health. Some clones in this sample may be carry-over from other donors' samples.

This chain uses TRBV4-2 with TRBJ1-1. The CDR3 runs 15 residues. Per the germline V gene, CDR1 is LGHNA and CDR2 is YNFKEQ. The CDR3 sequence is CASSLPTDMNTEAFF.

This sequence joins TRBV7-2 and TRBJ1-2. The germline gives CDR1 SGHTA, CDR2 FQGNSA. This CDR3 spans 15 amino acids. This chain's CDR3 is CASKGMRGANYGYTF.

This sequence joins TRBV19 and TRBJ2-3; no DNA is available, so the TRBD2 call from TCRdb remains unchecked. Germline values: CDR1 LNHDA, CDR2 SQIVND (reference sequence). The CDR3 extends over 18 amino acids. Here the CDR3 reads CASSPSGLAGAETDTQYF.

The CDR3 reads CASSLTSGTYEQYF. The chain is built from TRBV7-2 and TRBJ2-7; with no DNA, the TCRdb D assignment of TRBD2 cannot be verified. In germline, CDR1 is SGHTA, CDR2 FQGNSA. The CDR3 loop spans 14 amino acids.

V gene TRBV6-2 or TRBV6-3 combines with J gene TRBJ1-1. The CDR3 consists of 15 residues. Germline CDR1 and CDR2: MNHEY and SVGEGT. CDR3 sequence reads: CASSYPLGVLAEAFF.

J is TRBJ2-7 and V is TRBV6-5. The V gene's germline CDR1 is MNHEY and CDR2 SVGAGI. The CDR3 is made up of 15 amino acids. This CDR3 reads CASSYQLAVSYEQYF.

V is TRBV2 and J is TRBJ2-1; the D gene TCRdb calls, TRBD1, cannot be checked with no DNA. The CDR3 loop spans 16 amino acids. Germline V lookup: CDR1 SNHLY, CDR2 FYNNEI. This chain's CDR3 is CASSESGGGAYNEQFF.

The V gene is TRBV25-1, the J gene TRBJ2-1. Per the germline V gene, CDR1 is MGHDK and CDR2 is SYGVNS. CDR3 length: 12 amino acids. The CDR3 reads CASTGSYNEQFF.

V usage is TRBV9 and J usage is TRBJ2-7; the D call of TRBD1 rests on TCRdb alone, since no DNA is present to check it. CDR3 length: 15 residues. CDR1 is SGDLS and CDR2 is YYNGEE in the germline V gene. Here the CDR3 reads CASSVGYGANYEQYF.

The gene calls are TRBV28 and TRBJ2-5; TCRdb indicates TRBD2, and absent DNA this call remains unverified. CDR1 MDHEN and CDR2 SYDVKM come from the germline V gene. The CDR3 sequence is 12 residues long. CDR3 amino acids: CASMKGRETQYF.

J is TRBJ2-7 and V is TRBV6-2 or TRBV6-3; TCRdb reports TRBD1, a call that lacks DNA to check it against. Germline-derived CDR1 and CDR2 are MNHEY and SVGEGT. This CDR3 has 14 amino acids. The CDR3 sequence: CASSSKGQPYEQYF.

The chain uses TRBV29-1 and TRBJ2-1; TCRdb's assignment of TRBD1 cannot be checked, as there is no DNA. The CDR3 sequence is 16 residues long. Germline CDR1 and CDR2: SQVTM and ANQGSEA. The chain's CDR3 is CSVEAPDRGSYNEQFF.

This chain connects TRBV24-1 to TRBJ2-1; the TCRdb call, TRBD2, lacks DNA for checking. CDR1 is KGHDR, CDR2 SFDVKD, per germline. The CDR3 is made up of 14 amino acids. The CDR3 sequence is CATSDLLGHNEQFF.